Listed below are T cell receptor beta chains from one sample, sequenced in a study of response to subunit inactivated influenza vaccine. TCRdb redid the calling of the RT-PCR reads with MiXCR, one entry per CDR3 protein. The sample carries approximately 520,000 distinct CDR3 sequences, 25% recorded once. The sequencing here drew on CD4+ T cells sorted from PBMCs, taken around 5 days after vaccination. The receptors here all came from a middle-aged man who received an inactivated influenza vaccine. Each CDR3 is given with its conserved first and last residue. The order of the fields is clone size, D gene, V gene, J gene, CDR3 protein, CDR3 DNA. D genes are given only for firm matches. Size tells how often a clone was seen (once, few, many) or the class of an expanded clone, and some rows leave it out.

abundance: few
d_gene: NA
v_gene: TRBV12-3/TRBV12-4
j_gene: TRBJ2-4
CDR3aa: CASSLNRVANIQYF
CDR3nt: TGTGCCAGCAGTTTAAACAGGGTTGCGAACATTCAGTACTTC

abundance: NA
d_gene: NA
v_gene: TRBV9
j_gene: TRBJ2-3
CDR3aa: CASSADTGWIGTQYF
CDR3nt: TGTGCCAGCAGCGCCGATACAGGGTGGATCGGTACGCAGTATTTT

abundance: many
d_gene: TRBD1
v_gene: TRBV12-3/TRBV12-4
j_gene: TRBJ2-7
CDR3aa: CASSPTGGRTTYEQYF
CDR3nt: TGTGCCAGCAGTCCGACAGGGGGACGGACAACCTACGAGCAGTACTTC

abundance: NA
d_gene: TRBD1
v_gene: TRBV29-1
j_gene: TRBJ2-2
CDR3aa: CSTTGQRNTGELFF
CDR3nt: TGCAGCACAACGGGACAGAGAAACACCGGGGAGCTGTTTTTT

abundance: NA
d_gene: TRBD1
v_gene: TRBV7-9
j_gene: TRBJ2-7
CDR3aa: CASSLADRVEYF
CDR3nt: TGTGCCAGCAGCTTAGCCGACAGGGTGGAGTACTTC

abundance: NA
d_gene: TRBD2
v_gene: TRBV3-1
j_gene: TRBJ2-7
CDR3aa: CASSAGTSTYEQYF
CDR3nt: TGTGCCAGCAGCGCCGGGACTAGTACCTACGAGCAGTACTTC

abundance: NA
d_gene: TRBD2
v_gene: TRBV5-1
j_gene: TRBJ2-7
CDR3aa: CASSFLAGGPIEQYF
CDR3nt: TGCGCCAGCAGCTTTCTAGCGGGAGGGCCCATCGAGCAGTACTTC

abundance: NA
d_gene: NA
v_gene: TRBV4-3
j_gene: TRBJ2-1
CDR3aa: CASSQETGPTGQFF
CDR3nt: TGCGCCAGCAGCCAAGAGACTGGGCCCACGGGGCAGTTCTTC

abundance: NA
d_gene: NA
v_gene: TRBV20-1
j_gene: TRBJ1-6
CDR3aa: CSASEVGVYNSPLHF
CDR3nt: TGCAGTGCTAGTGAAGTGGGCGTTTATAATTCACCCCTCCACTTT

abundance: few
d_gene: NA
v_gene: TRBV29-1
j_gene: TRBJ2-7
CDR3aa: CSVEDGYHEQYF
CDR3nt: TGCAGCGTTGAAGATGGTTACCACGAGCAGTACTTC

abundance: few
d_gene: NA
v_gene: TRBV24-1
j_gene: TRBJ2-3
CDR3aa: CATSSSRQGSTDTQYF
CDR3nt: TGTGCCACCAGTTCAAGTCGCCAGGGAAGCACAGATACGCAGTATTTT

abundance: NA
d_gene: NA
v_gene: TRBV12-3/TRBV12-4
j_gene: TRBJ1-1
CDR3aa: CASSSFGPSGAEAFF
CDR3nt: TGTGCCAGCAGTTCCTTCGGACCCTCCGGCGCTGAAGCTTTCTTT

abundance: NA
d_gene: NA
v_gene: TRBV6-5
j_gene: TRBJ1-4
CDR3aa: CASSYSGPPNEKLFF
CDR3nt: TGTGCCAGCAGTTACTCGGGACCGCCTAATGAAAAACTGTTTTTT

abundance: few
d_gene: NA
v_gene: TRBV15
j_gene: TRBJ2-7
CDR3aa: CATSSLQDLSYEQYF
CDR3nt: TGTGCCACCAGCAGCCTACAGGATCTTTCCTACGAGCAGTACTTC

abundance: NA
d_gene: NA
v_gene: TRBV7-9
j_gene: TRBJ2-6
CDR3aa: CASSLSSGAGANVLTF
CDR3nt: TGTGCCAGCAGCTTGTCCTCAGGGGCTGGGGCCAACGTCCTGACTTTC

abundance: few
d_gene: TRBD1
v_gene: TRBV6-5
j_gene: TRBJ2-7
CDR3aa: CASSILGTASSYEQYF
CDR3nt: TGTGCCAGCAGTATCCTCGGGACAGCAAGCTCCTACGAGCAGTACTTC

abundance: few
d_gene: TRBD1
v_gene: TRBV28
j_gene: TRBJ2-3
CDR3aa: CASSPPGQGWFTQYF
CDR3nt: TGTGCCAGCAGCCCCCCGGGACAGGGATGGTTTACGCAGTATTTT

abundance: NA
d_gene: TRBD2
v_gene: TRBV6-2/TRBV6-3
j_gene: TRBJ2-5
CDR3aa: CASRRSGEETQYF
CDR3nt: TGTGCCAGCAGAAGGAGCGGGGAAGAGACCCAGTACTTC

abundance: NA
d_gene: TRBD2
v_gene: TRBV4-3
j_gene: TRBJ2-1
CDR3aa: CASSQETSTSQYNEQFF
CDR3nt: TGCGCCAGCAGCCAAGAAACCTCGACTAGCCAGTACAATGAGCAGTTCTTC

abundance: few
d_gene: TRBD2
v_gene: TRBV4-2
j_gene: TRBJ2-2
CDR3aa: CASSRRLAGLSANTGELFF
CDR3nt: TGTGCCAGCAGCCGTAGACTAGCGGGTCTGAGCGCGAACACCGGGGAGCTGTTTTTT

abundance: NA
d_gene: NA
v_gene: TRBV6-7
j_gene: TRBJ1-1
CDR3aa: CASNKVGIPAFF
CDR3nt: TGTGCCAGCAACAAGGTTGGCATTCCGGCTTTCTTT

abundance: many
d_gene: TRBD2
v_gene: TRBV24-1
j_gene: TRBJ2-3
CDR3aa: CATSDPRSKIAGGSNTQYF
CDR3nt: TGTGCCACCAGTGACCCCCGCTCGAAAATAGCGGGAGGTTCCAATACGCAGTATTTT

abundance: NA
d_gene: NA
v_gene: TRBV18
j_gene: TRBJ2-5
CDR3aa: CASSPRAGQQETQYF
CDR3nt: TGTGCCAGCTCACCACGTGCTGGACAGCAAGAGACCCAGTACTTC